What follows describes a single TCR beta chain. The antigen is undetermined. The sample belongs to a study of cytomegalovirus exposure and HLA in healthy donors. Overall study findings and caveats: Reportedly, cytomegalovirus status was diagnosed with high sensitivity and specificity. Specificity for CMV antigens was confirmed in vitro for a few of the CMV-associated chains.

CDR1 and CDR2 (germline): MDHEN, SYDVKM. The length of the CDR3 is 13 residues. V was pared by 6 bases and J by 5 bases, with 6 bases of the junction left unmatched. Generated by immunoSEQ multiplex PCR, the TCRdb table keeps only in-frame clones and is missing some. The table records tens of thousands of clones, 90% to 96% of them present only once. This receptor was taken from a woman between 18 and 29 years old in good health and CMV-seronegative. Sequencing was done on a sample of PBMCs. This sequence joins TRBV28 and TRBJ2-5; 7 bases agree with TRBD1. CDR3 coding DNA: TGTGCCAGCAGCCAAGGGGGCCGGGAGACCCAGTACTTC. Amino acids: CASSQGGRETQYF.